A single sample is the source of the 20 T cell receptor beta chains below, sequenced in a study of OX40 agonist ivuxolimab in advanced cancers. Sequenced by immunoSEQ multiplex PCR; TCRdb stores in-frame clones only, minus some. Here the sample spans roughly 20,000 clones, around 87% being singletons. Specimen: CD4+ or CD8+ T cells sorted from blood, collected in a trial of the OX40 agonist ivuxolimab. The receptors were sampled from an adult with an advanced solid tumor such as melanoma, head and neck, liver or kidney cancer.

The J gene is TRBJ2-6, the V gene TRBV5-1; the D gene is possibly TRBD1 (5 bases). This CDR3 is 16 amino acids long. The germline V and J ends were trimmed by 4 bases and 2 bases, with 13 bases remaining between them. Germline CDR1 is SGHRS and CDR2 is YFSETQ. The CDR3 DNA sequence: TGCGCCAGCAGCAGGCAGGGTGTCCCTGGGGCCAACGTCCTGACTTTC. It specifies CASSRQGVPGANVLTF.

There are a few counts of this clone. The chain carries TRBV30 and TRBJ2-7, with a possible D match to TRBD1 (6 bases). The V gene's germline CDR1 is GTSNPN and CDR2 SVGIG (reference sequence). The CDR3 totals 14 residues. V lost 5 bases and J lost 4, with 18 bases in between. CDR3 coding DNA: TGTGCCTGGGAACACAGGGAAGGGGGTTACGAGCAGTACTTC. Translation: CAWEHREGGYEQYF.

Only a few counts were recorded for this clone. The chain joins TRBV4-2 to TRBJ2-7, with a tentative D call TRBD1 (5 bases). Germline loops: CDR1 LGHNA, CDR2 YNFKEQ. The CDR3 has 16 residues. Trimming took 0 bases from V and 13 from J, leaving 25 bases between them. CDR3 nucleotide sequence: TGTGCCAGCAGCCAAGATCTTGGGGCAGGCGGTGAGTTCAAATACTTC. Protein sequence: CASSQDLGAGGEFKYF.

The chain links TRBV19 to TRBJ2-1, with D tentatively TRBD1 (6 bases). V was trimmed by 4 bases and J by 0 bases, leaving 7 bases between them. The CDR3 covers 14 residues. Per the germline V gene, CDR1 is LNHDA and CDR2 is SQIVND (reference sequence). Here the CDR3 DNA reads TGTGCCAGTAGTAGGACAGTCTCCTACAATGAGCAGTTCTTC. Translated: CASSRTVSYNEQFF.

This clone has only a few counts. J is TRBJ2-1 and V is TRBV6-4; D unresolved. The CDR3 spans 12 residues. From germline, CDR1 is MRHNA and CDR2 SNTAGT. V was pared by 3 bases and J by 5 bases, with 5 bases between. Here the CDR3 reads CASSEGHNEQFF. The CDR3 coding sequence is TGTGCCAGCAGTGAAGGACACAATGAGCAGTTCTTC.

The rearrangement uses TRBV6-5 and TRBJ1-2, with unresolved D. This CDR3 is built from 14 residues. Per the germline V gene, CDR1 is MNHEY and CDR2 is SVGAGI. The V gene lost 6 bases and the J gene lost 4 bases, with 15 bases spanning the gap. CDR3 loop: CASSPDFGFYGYTF. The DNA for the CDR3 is TGTGCCAGCAGCCCTGATTTTGGTTTCTATGGCTACACCTTC.

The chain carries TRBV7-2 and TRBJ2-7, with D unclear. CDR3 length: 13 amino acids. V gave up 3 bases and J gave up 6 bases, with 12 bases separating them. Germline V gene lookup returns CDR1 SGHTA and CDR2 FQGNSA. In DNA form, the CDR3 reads TGTGCCAGCAGCTTCCCCCCCCGGACCGAGCAGTACTTC. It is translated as CASSFPPRTEQYF.

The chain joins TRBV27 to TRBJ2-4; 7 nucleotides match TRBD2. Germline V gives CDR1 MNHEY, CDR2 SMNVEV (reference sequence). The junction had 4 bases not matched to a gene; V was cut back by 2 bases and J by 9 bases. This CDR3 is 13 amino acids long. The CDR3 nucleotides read TGTGCCAGCAGTTTAGGGGGGGTCGCCATTCAGTACTTC. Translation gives CASSLGGVAIQYF.

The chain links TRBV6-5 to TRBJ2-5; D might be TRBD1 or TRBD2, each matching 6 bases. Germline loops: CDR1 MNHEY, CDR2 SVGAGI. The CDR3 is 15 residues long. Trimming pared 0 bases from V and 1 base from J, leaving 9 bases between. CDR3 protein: CASSYSGGSQETQYF. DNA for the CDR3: TGTGCCAGCAGTTACTCGGGGGGCTCCCAAGAGACCCAGTACTTC.

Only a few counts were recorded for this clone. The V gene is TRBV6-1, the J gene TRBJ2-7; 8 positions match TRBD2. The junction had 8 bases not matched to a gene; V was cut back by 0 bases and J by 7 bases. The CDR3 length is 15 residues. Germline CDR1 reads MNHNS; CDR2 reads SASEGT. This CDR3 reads CASSEASGGPQEQYF. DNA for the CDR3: TGTGCCAGCAGTGAAGCGTCGGGGGGGCCCCAGGAGCAGTACTTC.

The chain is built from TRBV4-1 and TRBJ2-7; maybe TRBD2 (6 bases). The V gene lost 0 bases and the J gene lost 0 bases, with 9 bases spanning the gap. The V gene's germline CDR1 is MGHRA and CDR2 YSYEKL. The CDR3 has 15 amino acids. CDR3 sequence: CASSQEGGSSYEQYF. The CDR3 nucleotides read TGCGCCAGCAGCCAAGAGGGGGGAAGCTCCTACGAGCAGTACTTC.

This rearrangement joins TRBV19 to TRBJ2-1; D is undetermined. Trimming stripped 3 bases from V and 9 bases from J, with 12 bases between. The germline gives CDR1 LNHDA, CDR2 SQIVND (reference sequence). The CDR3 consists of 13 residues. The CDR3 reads CASSIVRAGEQFF. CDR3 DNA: TGTGCCAGTAGTATTGTTAGGGCAGGTGAGCAGTTCTTC.

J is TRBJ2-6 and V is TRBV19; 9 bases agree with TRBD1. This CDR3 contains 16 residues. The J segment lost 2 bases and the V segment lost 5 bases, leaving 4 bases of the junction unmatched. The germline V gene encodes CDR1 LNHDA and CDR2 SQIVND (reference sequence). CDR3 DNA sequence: TGTGCCAGTAGTTTGACAGGGGGAACTGGGGCCAACGTCCTGACTTTC. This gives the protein CASSLTGGTGANVLTF.

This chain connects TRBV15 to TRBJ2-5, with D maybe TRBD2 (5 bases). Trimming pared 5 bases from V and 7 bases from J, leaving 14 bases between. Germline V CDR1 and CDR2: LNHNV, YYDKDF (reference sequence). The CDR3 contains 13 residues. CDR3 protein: CATSRPPSGTQYF. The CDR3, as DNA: TGTGCCACCAGCCGGCCGCCCAGCGGGACCCAGTACTTC.

This chain's CDR3 is CASNHPDGGYTF. The CDR3 bases are TGTGCCAGCAATCACCCAGATGGAGGCTACACCTTC. This chain joins TRBV6-1 and TRBJ1-2, with D unclear. V was cut by 7 bases and J by 8 bases, with 14 bases left in between. Per the germline V gene, CDR1 is MNHNS and CDR2 is SASEGT. This CDR3 contains 12 residues.

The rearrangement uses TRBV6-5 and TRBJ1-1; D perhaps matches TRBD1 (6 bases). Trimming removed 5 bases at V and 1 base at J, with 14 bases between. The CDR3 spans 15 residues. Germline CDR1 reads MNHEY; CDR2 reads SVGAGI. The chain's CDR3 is CASSASGVKNTEAFF. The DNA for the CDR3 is TGTGCCAGCAGTGCCTCAGGGGTAAAGAACACTGAAGCTTTCTTT.

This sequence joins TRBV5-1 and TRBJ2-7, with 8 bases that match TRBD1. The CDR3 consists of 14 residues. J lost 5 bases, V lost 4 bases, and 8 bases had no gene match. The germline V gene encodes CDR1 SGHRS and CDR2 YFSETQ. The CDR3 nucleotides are TGCGCCAGCAGCCTTGGACAGGGAGGCAACGAGCAGTACTTC. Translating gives CASSLGQGGNEQYF.

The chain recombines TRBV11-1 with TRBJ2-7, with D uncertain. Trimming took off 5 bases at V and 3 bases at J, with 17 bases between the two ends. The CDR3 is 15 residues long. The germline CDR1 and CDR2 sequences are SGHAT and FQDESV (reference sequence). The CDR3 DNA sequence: TGTGCCAGCAGCCATGACGAGGTCGCAGGCTACGAGCAGTACTTC. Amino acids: CASSHDEVAGYEQYF. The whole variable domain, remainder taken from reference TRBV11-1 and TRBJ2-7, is EAEVAQSPRYKITEKSQAVAFWCDPISGHATLYWYRQILGQGPELLVQFQDESVVDDSQLPKDRFSAERLKGVDSTLKIQPAELGDSAMYLCASSHDEVAGYEQYFGPGTRLTVT.

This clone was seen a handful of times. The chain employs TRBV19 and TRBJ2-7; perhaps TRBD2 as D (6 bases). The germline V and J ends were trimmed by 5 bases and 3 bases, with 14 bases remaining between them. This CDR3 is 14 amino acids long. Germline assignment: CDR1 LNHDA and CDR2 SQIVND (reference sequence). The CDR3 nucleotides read TGTGCCAGTAGTTTCCGGGAGACACTCTACGAGCAGTACTTC. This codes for CASSFRETLYEQYF.

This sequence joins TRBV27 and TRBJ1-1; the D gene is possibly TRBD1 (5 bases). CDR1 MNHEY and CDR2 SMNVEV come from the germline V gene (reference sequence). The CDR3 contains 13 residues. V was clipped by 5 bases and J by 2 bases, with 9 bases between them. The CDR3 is CASSPQANTEAFF. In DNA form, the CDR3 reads TGTGCCAGCAGTCCACAGGCTAACACTGAAGCTTTCTTT.